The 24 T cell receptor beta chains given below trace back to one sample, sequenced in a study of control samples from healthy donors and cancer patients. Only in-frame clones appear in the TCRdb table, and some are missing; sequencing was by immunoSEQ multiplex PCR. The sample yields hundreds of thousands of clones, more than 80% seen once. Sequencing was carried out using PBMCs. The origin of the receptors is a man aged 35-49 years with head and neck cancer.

The CDR3 spells CASTSRAGGPQRIYNEQFF. DNA of the CDR3: TGTGCCAGCACCTCCAGGGCGGGAGGGCCTCAACGCATCTACAATGAGCAGTTCTTC. The chain carries TRBV27 and TRBJ2-1; 9 bases are shared with TRBD2. This CDR3 region has 19 residues. CDR1 and CDR2 (germline): MNHEY, SMNVEV (reference sequence). With V trimmed by 7 bases and J by 3 bases, 19 bases remained unmatched.

The CDR3 region has the DNA TGTGCCAGCAGCGTAGTTGGTGGGGGCGGCACTGAAGCTTTCTTT. It specifies CASSVVGGGGTEAFF. The gene calls are TRBV9 and TRBJ1-1; D perhaps matches TRBD1 (6 bases). This CDR3 is 15 amino acids long. Trimming cost V 0 bases and J 4 bases, with 13 bases left between them. Germline CDR1 and CDR2: SGDLS and YYNGEE.

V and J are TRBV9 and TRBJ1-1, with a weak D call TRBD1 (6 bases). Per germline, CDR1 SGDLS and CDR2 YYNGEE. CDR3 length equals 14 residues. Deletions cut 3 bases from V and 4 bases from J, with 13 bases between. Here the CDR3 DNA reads TGTGCCAGCAGCGGGGAGGTAGGGGGCACTGAAGCTTTCTTT. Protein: CASSGEVGGTEAFF.

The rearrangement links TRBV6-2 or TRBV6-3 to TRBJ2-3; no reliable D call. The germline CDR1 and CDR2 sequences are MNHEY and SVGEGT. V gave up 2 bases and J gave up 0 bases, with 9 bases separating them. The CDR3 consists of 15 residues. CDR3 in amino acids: CASSYVDGSTDTQYF. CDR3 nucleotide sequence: TGTGCCAGCAGTTACGTCGACGGGAGCACAGATACGCAGTATTTT.

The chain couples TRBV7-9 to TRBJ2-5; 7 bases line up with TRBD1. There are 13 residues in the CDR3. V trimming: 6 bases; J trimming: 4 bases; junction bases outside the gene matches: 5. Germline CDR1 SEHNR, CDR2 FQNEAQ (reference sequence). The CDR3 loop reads CASRSPGGETQYF. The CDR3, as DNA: TGTGCCAGCAGATCGCCAGGGGGAGAGACCCAGTACTTC.

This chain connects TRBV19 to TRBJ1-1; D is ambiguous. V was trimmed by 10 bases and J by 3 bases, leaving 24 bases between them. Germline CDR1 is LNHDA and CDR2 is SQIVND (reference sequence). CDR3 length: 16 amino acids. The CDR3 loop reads CATSPSGSAIDTEAFF. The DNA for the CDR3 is TGTGCCACTTCCCCTTCCGGTTCGGCTATTGACACTGAAGCTTTCTTT. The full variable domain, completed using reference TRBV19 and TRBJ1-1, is DGGITQSPKYLFRKEGQNVTLSCEQNLNHDAMYWYRQDPGQGLRLIYYSQIVNDFQKGDIAEGYSVSREKKESFPLTVTSAQKNPTAFYLCATSPSGSAIDTEAFFGQGTRLTVV.

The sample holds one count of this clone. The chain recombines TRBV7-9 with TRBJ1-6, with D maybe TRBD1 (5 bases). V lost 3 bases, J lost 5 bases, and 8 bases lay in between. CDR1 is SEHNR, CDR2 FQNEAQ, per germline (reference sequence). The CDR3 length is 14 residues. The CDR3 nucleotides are TGTGCCAGCAGCTTTCCCAGGGATAATTCACCCCTCCACTTT. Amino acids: CASSFPRDNSPLHF. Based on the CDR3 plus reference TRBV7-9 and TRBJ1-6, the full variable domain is DTGVSQNPRHKITKRGQNVTFRCDPISEHNRLYWYRQTLGQGPEFLTYFQNEAQLEKSRLLSDRFSAERPKGSFSTLEIQRTEQGDSAMYLCASSFPRDNSPLHFGNGTRLTVT.

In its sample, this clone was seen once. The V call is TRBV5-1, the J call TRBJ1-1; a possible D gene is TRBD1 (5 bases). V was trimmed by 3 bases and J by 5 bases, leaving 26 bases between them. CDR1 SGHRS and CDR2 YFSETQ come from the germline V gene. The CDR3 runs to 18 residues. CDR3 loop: CASSWTLNRKGERTEAFF. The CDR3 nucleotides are TGCGCCAGCAGCTGGACACTTAACAGGAAAGGTGAGCGGACTGAAGCTTTCTTT.

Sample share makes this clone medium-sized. The CDR3 sequence is CASSLESRGWTETQYF. DNA of the CDR3: TGTGCCAGCAGCTTGGAGTCCAGGGGCTGGACGGAGACCCAGTACTTC. The chain carries TRBV7-6 and TRBJ2-5; tentatively, D is TRBD1 (6 bases). The CDR3 has 16 amino acids. CDR1 is SGHVS, CDR2 FNYEAQ, per germline. The V end lost 3 bases, the J end lost 5 bases, and 19 bases lay between the germline ends.

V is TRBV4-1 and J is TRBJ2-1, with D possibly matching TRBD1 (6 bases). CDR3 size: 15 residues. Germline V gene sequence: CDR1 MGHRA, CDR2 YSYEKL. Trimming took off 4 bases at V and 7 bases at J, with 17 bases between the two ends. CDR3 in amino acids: CASSPGQPPENEQFF. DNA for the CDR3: TGCGCCAGCAGCCCCGGACAGCCGCCGGAAAATGAGCAGTTCTTC.

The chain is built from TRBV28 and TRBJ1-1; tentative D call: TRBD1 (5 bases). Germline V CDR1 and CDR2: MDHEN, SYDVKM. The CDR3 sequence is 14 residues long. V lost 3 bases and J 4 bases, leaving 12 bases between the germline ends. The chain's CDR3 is CASSFGGVPTEAFF. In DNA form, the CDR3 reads TGTGCCAGCAGTTTTGGAGGGGTACCCACTGAAGCTTTCTTT.

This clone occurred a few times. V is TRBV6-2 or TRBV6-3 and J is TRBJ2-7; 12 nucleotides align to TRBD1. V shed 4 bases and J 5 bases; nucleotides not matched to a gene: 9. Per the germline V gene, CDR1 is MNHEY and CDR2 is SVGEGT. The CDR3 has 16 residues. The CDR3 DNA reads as TGTGCCAGCAGTTTTCCCCCGGGACAGGGGGCAAACGAGCAGTACTTC. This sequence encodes CASSFPPGQGANEQYF.

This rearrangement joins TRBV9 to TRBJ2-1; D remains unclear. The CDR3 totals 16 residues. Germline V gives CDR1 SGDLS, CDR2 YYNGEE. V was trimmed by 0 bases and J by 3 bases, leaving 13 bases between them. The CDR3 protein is CASSVEEAGSYNEQFF. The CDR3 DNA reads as TGTGCCAGCAGCGTAGAAGAGGCAGGCAGCTACAATGAGCAGTTCTTC. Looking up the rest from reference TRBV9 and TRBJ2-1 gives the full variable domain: DSGVTQTPKHLITATGQRVTLRCSPRSGDLSVYWYQQSLDQGLQFLIQYYNGEERAKGNILERFSAQQFPDLHSELNLSSLELGDSALYFCASSVEEAGSYNEQFFGPGTRLTVL.

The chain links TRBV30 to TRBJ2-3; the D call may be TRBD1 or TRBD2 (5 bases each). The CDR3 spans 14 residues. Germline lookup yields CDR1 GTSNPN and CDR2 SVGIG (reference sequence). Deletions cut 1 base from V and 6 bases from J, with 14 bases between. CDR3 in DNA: TGTGCCTGGAGTGATCGGGGCTTCGTCGATACGCAGTATTTT. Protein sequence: CAWSDRGFVDTQYF.

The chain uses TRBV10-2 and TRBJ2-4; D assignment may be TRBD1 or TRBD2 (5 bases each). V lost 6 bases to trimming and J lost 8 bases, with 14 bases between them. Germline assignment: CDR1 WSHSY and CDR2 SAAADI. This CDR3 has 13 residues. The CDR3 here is CASSPPGQDIQYF. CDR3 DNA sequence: TGCGCCAGCAGCCCCCCGGGGCAGGACATTCAGTACTTC.

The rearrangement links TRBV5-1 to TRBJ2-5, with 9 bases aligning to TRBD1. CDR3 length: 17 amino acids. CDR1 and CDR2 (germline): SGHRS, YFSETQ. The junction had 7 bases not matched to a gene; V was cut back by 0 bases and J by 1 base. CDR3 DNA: TGCGCCAGCAGCTTGGTCTGGATGGGACAGGGCCAAGAGACCCAGTACTTC. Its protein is CASSLVWMGQGQETQYF.

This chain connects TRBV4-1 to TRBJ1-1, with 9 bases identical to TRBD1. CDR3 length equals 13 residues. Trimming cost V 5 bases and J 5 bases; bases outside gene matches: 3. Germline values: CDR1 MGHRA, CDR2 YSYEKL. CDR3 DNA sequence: TGCGCCAGCAGCTGGGACAGGGTAACTGAAGCTTTCTTT. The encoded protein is CASSWDRVTEAFF.

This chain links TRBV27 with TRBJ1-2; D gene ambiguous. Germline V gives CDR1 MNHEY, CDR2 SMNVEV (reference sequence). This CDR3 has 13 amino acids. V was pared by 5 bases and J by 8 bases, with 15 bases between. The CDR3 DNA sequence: TGTGCCAGCAGTCCGAGCCTGGTGGGAGGCTACACCTTC. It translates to CASSPSLVGGYTF.

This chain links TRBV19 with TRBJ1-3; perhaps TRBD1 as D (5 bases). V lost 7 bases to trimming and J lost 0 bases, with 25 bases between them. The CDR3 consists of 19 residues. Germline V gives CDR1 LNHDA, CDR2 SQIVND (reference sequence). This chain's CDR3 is CASTTFAGGSVGSGNTIYF. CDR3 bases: TGTGCCAGTACCACATTCGCGGGGGGATCCGTCGGCTCTGGAAACACCATATATTTT. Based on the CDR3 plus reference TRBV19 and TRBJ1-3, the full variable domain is DGGITQSPKYLFRKEGQNVTLSCEQNLNHDAMYWYRQDPGQGLRLIYYSQIVNDFQKGDIAEGYSVSREKKESFPLTVTSAQKNPTAFYLCASTTFAGGSVGSGNTIYFGEGSWLTVV.

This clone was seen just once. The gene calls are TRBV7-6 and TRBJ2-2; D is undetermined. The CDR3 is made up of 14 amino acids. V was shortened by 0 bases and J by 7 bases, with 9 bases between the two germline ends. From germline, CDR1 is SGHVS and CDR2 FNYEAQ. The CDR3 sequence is CASSLAFGDGELFF. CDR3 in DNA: TGTGCCAGCAGCTTAGCGTTTGGGGACGGGGAGCTGTTTTTT. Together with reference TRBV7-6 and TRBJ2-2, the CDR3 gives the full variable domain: GAGVSQSPRYKVTKRGQDVALRCDPISGHVSLYWYRQALGQGPEFLTYFNYEAQQDKSGLPNDRFSAERPEGSISTLTIQRTEQRDSAMYRCASSLAFGDGELFFGEGSRLTVL.

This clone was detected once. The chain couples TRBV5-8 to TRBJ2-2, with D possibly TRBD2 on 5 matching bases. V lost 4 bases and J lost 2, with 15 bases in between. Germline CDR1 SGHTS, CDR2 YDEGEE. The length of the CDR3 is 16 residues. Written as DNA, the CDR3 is TGTGCCAGCAGCCCGGGAAGACGAATAAACACCGGGGAGCTGTTTTTT. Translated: CASSPGRRINTGELFF.

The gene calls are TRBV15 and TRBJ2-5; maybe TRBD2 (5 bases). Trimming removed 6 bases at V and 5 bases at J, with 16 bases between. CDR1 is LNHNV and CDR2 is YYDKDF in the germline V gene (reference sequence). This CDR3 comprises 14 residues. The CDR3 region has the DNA TGTGCCACCAGTCGTAGGGCCGGAGGTGAGACCCAGTACTTC. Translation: CATSRRAGGETQYF.

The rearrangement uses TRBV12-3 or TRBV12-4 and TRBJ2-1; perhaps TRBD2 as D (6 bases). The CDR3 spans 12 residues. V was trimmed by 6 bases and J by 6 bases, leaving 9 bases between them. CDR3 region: CASSPGVNEQFF. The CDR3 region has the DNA TGTGCCAGCAGCCCGGGAGTCAATGAGCAGTTCTTC.

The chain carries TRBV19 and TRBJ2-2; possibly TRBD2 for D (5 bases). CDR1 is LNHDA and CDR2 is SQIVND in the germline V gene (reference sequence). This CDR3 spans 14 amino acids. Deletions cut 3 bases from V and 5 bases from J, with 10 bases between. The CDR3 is CASSIFRGTGELFF. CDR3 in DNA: TGTGCCAGTAGTATTTTCCGGGGAACCGGGGAGCTGTTTTTT.